This T cell receptor (beta chain) was found in a study of T cells in Graves' hyperthyroidism and ophthalmopathy. This clonotype was detected only a few times. Amplification targeted TCR beta CDR3 regions from RNA transcripts. The TCR CDR3 was amplified in a first-round RT-PCR using the HTBI primer set. TCRdb itself ran the multiplex PCR reads through MiXCR, one entry per CDR3 protein. The sample carries more than 300,000 distinct CDR3 sequences, about 15% recorded once. The source of this sequence is a woman younger than 45 with Graves' hyperthyroidism. The sequenced material came from blood.

The CDR3 coding sequence is TGCAGCGTGTGGGAACGGACCGAAGATACGCAGTATTTT. Amino acids: CSVWERTEDTQYF. The chain carries TRBV29-1 and TRBJ2-3; no definite D call. There are 13 residues in the CDR3. V was pared by 6 bases and J by 5 bases, with 15 bases between. Germline V gene lookup returns CDR1 SQVTM and CDR2 ANQGSEA.